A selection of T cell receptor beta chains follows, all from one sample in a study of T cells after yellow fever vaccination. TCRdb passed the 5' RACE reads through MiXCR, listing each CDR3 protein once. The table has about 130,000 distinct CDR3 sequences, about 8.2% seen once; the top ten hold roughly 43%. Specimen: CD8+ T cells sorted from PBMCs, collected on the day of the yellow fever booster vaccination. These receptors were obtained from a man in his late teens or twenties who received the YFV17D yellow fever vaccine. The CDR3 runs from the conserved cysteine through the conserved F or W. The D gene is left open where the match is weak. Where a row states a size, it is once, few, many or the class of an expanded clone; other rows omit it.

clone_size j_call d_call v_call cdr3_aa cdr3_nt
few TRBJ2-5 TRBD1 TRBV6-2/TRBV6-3 CASTTDREGETQYF TGTGCCAGCACCACGGACAGGGAAGGAGAGACCCAGTACTTC
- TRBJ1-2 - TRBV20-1 CSARRRGSDYGYTF TGCAGTGCTAGACGGCGTGGTTCTGACTATGGCTACACCTTC
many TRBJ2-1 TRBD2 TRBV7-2 CASSPGLAGANEQFF TGTGCCAGCAGCCCGGGACTAGCGGGGGCCAATGAGCAGTTCTTC
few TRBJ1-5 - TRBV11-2 CASSLEGNSNQPQHF TGTGCCAGCAGCCTCGAGGGGAATAGCAATCAGCCCCAGCATTTT
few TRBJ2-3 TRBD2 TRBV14 CASSQLSGTSGGAHTQYF TGTGCCAGCAGCCAACTTTCCGGGACTAGCGGGGGGGCCCATACGCAGTATTTT
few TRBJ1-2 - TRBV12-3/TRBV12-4 CASSLAGAQGYTF TGTGCCAGCAGTTTAGCCGGGGCGCAAGGCTACACCTTC
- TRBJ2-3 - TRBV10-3 CAISRTERDTQYF TGTGCCATCAGCCGGACAGAAAGAGATACGCAGTATTTT
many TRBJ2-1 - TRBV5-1 CASSLTGGFSQSSYNEQFF TGCGCCAGCAGCTTGACCGGGGGCTTTTCACAAAGCTCCTACAATGAGCAGTTCTTC
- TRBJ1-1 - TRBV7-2 CASSPGALGTEAFF TGTGCCAGCAGCCCAGGGGCACTTGGCACTGAAGCTTTCTTT
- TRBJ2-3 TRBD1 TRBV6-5 CASSYSTGASTDTQYF TGTGCCAGCAGTTACTCGACAGGGGCTAGCACAGATACGCAGTATTTT
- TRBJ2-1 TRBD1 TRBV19 CASEDRGNTVRQFF TGTGCCAGCGAGGACAGGGGGAATACCGTCCGGCAGTTCTTC
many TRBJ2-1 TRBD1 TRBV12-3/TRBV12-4 CASSTGGHEQFF TGTGCCAGCAGTACAGGGGGCCATGAGCAGTTCTTC
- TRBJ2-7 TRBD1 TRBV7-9 CASSSPGQGVGLYF TGTGCCAGCAGCTCGCCGGGACAGGGGGTTGGTTTGTACTTC
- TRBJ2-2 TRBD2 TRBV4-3 CASSRTSGGDLGELFF TGCGCCAGCAGCCGGACTAGCGGGGGGGATCTGGGGGAGCTGTTTTTT
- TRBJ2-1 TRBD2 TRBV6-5 CASSGGGDNEQFF TGTGCCAGCAGCGGGGGGGGCGACAATGAGCAGTTCTTC
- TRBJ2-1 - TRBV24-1 CATSDKTGGAYNEQFF TGTGCCACCAGTGATAAAACTGGGGGGGCTTACAATGAGCAGTTCTTC
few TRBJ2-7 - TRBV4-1 CASSQDARDTEQYF TGCGCCAGCAGCCAAGATGCGAGGGACACTGAGCAGTACTTC
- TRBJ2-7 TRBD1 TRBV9 CASSPQGQDAYEQYF TGTGCCAGCAGCCCCCAGGGACAGGACGCCTACGAGCAGTACTTC
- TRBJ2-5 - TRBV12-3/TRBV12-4 CASSARQETQYF TGTGCCAGCAGTGCCCGCCAAGAGACCCAGTACTTC
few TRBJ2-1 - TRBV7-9 CASSTLSRGFNEQFF TGTGCCAGCAGTACTCTGTCCCGGGGATTCAATGAGCAGTTCTTC
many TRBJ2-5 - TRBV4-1 CASSQGYYPGQPGETQYF TGCGCCAGCAGCCAAGGCTATTACCCGGGACAACCTGGGGAGACCCAGTACTTC
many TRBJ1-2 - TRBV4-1 CASSQETSIHTF TGCGCCAGCAGCCAAGAAACAAGTATCCACACCTTC
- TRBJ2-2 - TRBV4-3 CASSQDQTADNTGELFF TGCGCCAGCAGCCAAGATCAAACAGCCGATAACACCGGGGAGCTGTTTTTT
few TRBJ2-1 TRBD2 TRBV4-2 CASSLLGAGGHSEQFF TGTGCCAGCAGCCTCCTCGGGGCGGGGGGGCATAGTGAGCAGTTCTTC
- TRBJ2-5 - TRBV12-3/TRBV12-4 CASTDSWDGETQYF TGTGCCAGCACCGATTCGTGGGATGGAGAGACCCAGTACTTC
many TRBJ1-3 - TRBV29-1 CSVLVPASGNTIYF TGCAGCGTACTGGTTCCTGCCTCTGGAAACACCATATATTTT
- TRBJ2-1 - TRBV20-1 CSAGHYEQFF TGCAGTGCTGGTCACTATGAGCAGTTCTTC